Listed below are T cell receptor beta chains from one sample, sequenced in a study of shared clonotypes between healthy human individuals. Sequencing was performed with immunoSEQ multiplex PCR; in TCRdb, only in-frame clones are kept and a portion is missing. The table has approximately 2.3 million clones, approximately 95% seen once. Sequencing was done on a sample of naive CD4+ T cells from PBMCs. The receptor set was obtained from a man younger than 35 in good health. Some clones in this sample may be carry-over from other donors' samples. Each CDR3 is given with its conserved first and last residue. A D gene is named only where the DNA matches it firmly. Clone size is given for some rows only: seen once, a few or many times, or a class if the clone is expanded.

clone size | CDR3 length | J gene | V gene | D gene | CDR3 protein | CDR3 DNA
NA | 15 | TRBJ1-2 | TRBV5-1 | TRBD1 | CASSTSTGGVYGYTF | TGCGCCAGCAGCACTTCGACAGGGGGCGTGTATGGCTACACCTTC
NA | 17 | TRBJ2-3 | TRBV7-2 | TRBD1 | CASSLVGQVSRTDTQYF | TGTGCCAGCAGCCTGGTAGGACAGGTATCCCGCACAGATACGCAGTATTTT
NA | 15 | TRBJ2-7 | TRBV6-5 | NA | CASSYSLADTYEQYF | TGTGCCAGCAGTTACTCTCTAGCAGACACCTACGAGCAGTACTTC
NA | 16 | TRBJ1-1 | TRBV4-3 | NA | CASSQDRTSLNTEAFF | TGCGCCAGCAGCCAAGATCGGACCAGCCTGAACACTGAAGCTTTCTTT
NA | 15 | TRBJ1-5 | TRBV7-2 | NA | CASSLINAGLEPQHF | TGTGCCAGCAGCTTAATTAATGCGGGGCTGGAGCCCCAGCATTTT
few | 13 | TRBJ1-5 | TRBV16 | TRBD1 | CASSAQGDQPQHF | TGTGCCAGCAGCGCCCAGGGGGATCAGCCCCAGCATTTT
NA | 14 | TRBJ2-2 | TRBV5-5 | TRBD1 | CASSWTGISGELFF | TGTGCCAGCAGCTGGACAGGGATATCCGGGGAGCTGTTTTTT
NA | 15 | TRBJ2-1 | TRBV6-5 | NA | CASTNGRGAYNEQFF | TGTGCCAGCACCAATGGTAGGGGCGCATACAATGAGCAGTTCTTC
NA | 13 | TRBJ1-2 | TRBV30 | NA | CAWRQQGGDGYTF | TGTGCCTGGAGGCAACAAGGAGGGGATGGCTACACCTTC
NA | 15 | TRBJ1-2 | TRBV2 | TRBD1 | CASFRTTGEDYGYTF | TGTGCCAGCTTTCGGACGACAGGGGAAGACTATGGCTACACCTTC
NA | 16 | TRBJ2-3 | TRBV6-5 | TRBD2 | CASSSLAGEATDTQYF | TGTGCCAGCAGTTCCCTGGCGGGAGAGGCTACAGATACGCAGTATTTT
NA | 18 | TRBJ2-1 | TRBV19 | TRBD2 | CASSRGLAGGFTYNEQFF | TGTGCCAGTAGTCGAGGACTAGCGGGAGGTTTTACCTACAATGAGCAGTTCTTC
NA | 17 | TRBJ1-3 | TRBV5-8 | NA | CASSREDRWGKGNTIYF | TGTGCCAGCAGCCGAGAGGATCGCTGGGGGAAAGGAAACACCATATATTTT
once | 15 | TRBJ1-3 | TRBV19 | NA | CASKTLLNSGNTIYF | TGTGCCAGTAAGACCCTACTTAACTCTGGAAACACCATATATTTT
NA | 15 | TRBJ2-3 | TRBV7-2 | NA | CASSAQGPVTDTQYF | TGTGCCAGCAGCGCGCAGGGACCCGTCACAGATACGCAGTATTTT
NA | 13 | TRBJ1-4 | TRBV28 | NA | CASKGGVGEKLFF | TGTGCAAGCAAGGGGGGCGTTGGGGAAAAACTGTTTTTT
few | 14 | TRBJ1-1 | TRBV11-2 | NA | CASSFPGRNTEAFF | TGTGCCAGCAGCTTCCCGGGGAGGAACACTGAAGCTTTCTTT
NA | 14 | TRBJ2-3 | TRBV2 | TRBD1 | CASSGGQITDTQYF | TGTGCCAGCAGTGGGGGACAGATCACAGATACGCAGTATTTT
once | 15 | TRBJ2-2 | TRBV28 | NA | CATSVSPLGGGELFF | TGTGCCACCAGCGTCTCCCCCCTGGGAGGCGGGGAGCTGTTTTTT
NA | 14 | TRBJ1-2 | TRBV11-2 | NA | CASSSRGAGVGYTF | TGTGCCAGCAGCTCCCGAGGGGCAGGAGTTGGCTACACCTTC
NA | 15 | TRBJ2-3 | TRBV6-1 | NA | CASATGTLSTDTQYF | TGTGCCTCTGCGACCGGGACACTGAGCACAGATACGCAGTATTTT
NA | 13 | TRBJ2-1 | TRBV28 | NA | CASSLQLGNEQFF | TGTGCCAGCAGTTTACAGTTGGGGAATGAGCAGTTCTTC
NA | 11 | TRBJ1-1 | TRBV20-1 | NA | CSAGLGLGAFF | TGCAGTGCTGGACTGGGACTGGGGGCTTTCTTT
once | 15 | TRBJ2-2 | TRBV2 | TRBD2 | CASTRTSGNTGELFF | TGTGCCAGCACTAGGACTAGCGGGAACACCGGGGAGCTGTTTTTT
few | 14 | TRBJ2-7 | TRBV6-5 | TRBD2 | CASSNIAGANEQYF | TGTGCCAGCAGCAACATAGCGGGAGCTAACGAGCAGTACTTC
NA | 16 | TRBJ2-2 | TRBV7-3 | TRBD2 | CASSSGLAQNTGELFF | TGTGCCAGCAGCTCCGGACTAGCGCAGAACACCGGGGAGCTGTTTTTT
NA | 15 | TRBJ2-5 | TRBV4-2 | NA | CASSRTGTLQETQYF | TGTGCCAGCAGCCGCACCGGGACCCTGCAAGAGACCCAGTACTTC
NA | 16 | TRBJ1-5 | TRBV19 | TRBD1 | CASSVDRSYSNQPQHF | TGTGCCAGTAGTGTGGACAGGAGTTATAGCAATCAGCCCCAGCATTTT
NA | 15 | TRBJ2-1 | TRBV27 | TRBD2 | CASSLLVAGVGGQFF | TGTGCCAGCAGTTTATTGGTAGCGGGAGTTGGTGGGCAGTTCTTC
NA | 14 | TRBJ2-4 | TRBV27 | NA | CASSGTRKGNIQYF | TGTGCCAGCAGTGGGACGAGAAAAGGAAACATTCAGTACTTC
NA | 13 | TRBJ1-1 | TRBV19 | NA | CASSSRQVRTAFF | TGTGCCAGTAGTAGTAGACAGGTTCGGACAGCTTTCTTT
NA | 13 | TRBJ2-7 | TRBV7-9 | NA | CASSWGFGYEQYF | TGTGCCAGCAGCTGGGGGTTTGGATACGAGCAGTACTTC
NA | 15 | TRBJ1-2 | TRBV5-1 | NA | CASSLSWAVGDGYTF | TGCGCCAGCAGCTTATCTTGGGCCGTAGGGGACGGCTACACCTTC
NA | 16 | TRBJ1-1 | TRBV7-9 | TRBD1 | CASSPGTGVIDTEAFF | TGTGCCAGCAGCCCCGGGACAGGGGTCATTGACACTGAAGCTTTCTTT
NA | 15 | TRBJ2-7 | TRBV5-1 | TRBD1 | CASSVRGTGGHEQYF | TGCGCCAGCAGCGTCCGCGGGACAGGGGGTCACGAGCAGTACTTC
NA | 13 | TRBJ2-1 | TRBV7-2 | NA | CASSFSVSGEQFF | TGTGCCAGCAGCTTTTCCGTTAGCGGTGAGCAGTTCTTC
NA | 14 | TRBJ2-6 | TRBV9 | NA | CASSVYTGANVLTF | TGTGCCAGCAGCGTCTATACCGGGGCCAACGTCCTGACTTTC
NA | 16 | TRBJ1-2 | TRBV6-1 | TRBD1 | CASSDVSQSGGSGYTF | TGTGCCAGCAGTGACGTAAGCCAGTCAGGGGGTTCGGGCTACACCTTC
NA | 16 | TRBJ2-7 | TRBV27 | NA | CASSAFRRPPGYEQYF | TGTGCCAGCAGTGCCTTTAGACGCCCTCCTGGCTACGAGCAGTACTTC
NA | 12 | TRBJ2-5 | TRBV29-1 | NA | CSVVRGGETQYF | TGCAGCGTTGTCCGGGGCGGGGAGACCCAGTACTTC